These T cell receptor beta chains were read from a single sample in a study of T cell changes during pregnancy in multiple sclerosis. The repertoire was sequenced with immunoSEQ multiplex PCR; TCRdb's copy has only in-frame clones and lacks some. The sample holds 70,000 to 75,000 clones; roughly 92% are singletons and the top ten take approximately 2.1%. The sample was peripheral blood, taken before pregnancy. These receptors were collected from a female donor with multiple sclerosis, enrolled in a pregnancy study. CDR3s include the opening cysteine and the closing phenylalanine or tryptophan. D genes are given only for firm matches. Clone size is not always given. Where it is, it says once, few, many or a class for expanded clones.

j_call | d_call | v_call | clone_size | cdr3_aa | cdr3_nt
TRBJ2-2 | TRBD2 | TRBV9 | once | CASSVKGLAETGELFF | TGTGCCAGCAGCGTAAAGGGACTAGCAGAAACCGGGGAGCTGTTTTTT
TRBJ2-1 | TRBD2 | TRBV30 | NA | CAWSLTSDEQFF | TGTGCCTGGAGTCTTACTAGCGATGAGCAGTTCTTC
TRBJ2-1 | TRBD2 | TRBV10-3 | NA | CAISESGMGSGTFYEQFF | TGTGCCATCAGTGAGAGTGGTATGGGTAGCGGGACATTTTATGAGCAGTTCTTC
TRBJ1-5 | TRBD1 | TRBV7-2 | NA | CASSYGQAKNQPQHF | TGTGCCAGCAGCTACGGACAGGCTAAAAATCAGCCCCAGCATTTT
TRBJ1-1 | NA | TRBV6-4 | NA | CASSKVGGTYPMNTEAFF | TGTGCCAGCAGTAAGGTGGGGGGAACCTACCCCATGAACACTGAAGCTTTCTTT
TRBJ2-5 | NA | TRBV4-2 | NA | CASSQDGRSETQYF | TGTGCCAGCAGCCAAGATGGGAGGTCAGAGACCCAGTACTTC
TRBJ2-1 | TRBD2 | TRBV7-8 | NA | CASSPLRGGPFEQFF | TGTGCCAGCAGCCCACTCCGGGGGGGCCCCTTTGAGCAGTTCTTC
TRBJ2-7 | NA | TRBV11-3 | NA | CASSYLNRFDEQYF | TGTGCCAGCAGCTACCTTAACAGGTTCGACGAGCAGTACTTC
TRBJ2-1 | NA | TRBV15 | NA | CATSRDTETYNEQFF | TGTGCCACCAGCAGAGATACCGAGACCTACAATGAGCAGTTCTTC
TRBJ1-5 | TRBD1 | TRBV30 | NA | CAWSDTGGGQPQHF | TGTGCCTGGAGTGACACAGGGGGCGGTCAGCCCCAGCATTTT
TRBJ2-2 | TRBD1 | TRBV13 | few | CASSLDRANTGELFF | TGTGCCAGCAGCCTAGACAGGGCGAACACCGGGGAGCTGTTTTTT
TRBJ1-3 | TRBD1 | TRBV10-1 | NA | CASSVRPGQGFSGNTIYF | TGCGCCAGCAGTGTTCGTCCGGGACAGGGTTTTAGTGGAAACACCATATATTTT
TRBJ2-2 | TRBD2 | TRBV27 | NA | CASSPYGGRNTGELFF | TGTGCCAGCAGCCCGTATGGCGGGAGAAACACCGGGGAGCTGTTTTTT
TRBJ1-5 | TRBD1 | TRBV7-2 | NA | CASSLGGDSSNQPQHF | TGTGCCAGCAGCTTAGGAGGGGACAGTAGCAATCAGCCCCAGCATTTT
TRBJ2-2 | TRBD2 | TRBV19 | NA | CASTASGNMWTGELFF | TGTGCCTCAACGGCTAGCGGGAATATGTGGACCGGGGAGCTGTTTTTT
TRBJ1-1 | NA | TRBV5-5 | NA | CASSFGPWAPEAFF | TGTGCCAGCAGCTTTGGGCCGTGGGCCCCTGAAGCTTTCTTT
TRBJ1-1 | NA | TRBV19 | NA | CASSTLAHRRANTEAFF | TGTGCCAGTAGTACCCTCGCCCATCGGAGGGCGAACACTGAAGCTTTCTTT
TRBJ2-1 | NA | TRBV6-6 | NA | CASSYSIRQGSNEQFF | TGTGCCAGCAGTTACTCGATACGGCAGGGGAGCAATGAGCAGTTCTTC
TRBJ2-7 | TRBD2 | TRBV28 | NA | CASSLGGGTRLREQYF | TGTGCCAGCAGTTTAGGGGGGGGTACACGACTACGGGAGCAGTACTTC
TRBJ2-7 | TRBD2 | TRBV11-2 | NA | CASSFYRGGSYEQYF | TGTGCCAGCAGCTTTTATCGGGGGGGATCCTACGAGCAGTACTTC
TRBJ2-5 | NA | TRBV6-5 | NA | CATSNAVTETQYF | TGTGCCACCTCTAACGCGGTTACGGAGACCCAGTACTTC
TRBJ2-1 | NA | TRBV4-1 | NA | CASSQEGSPEGQFF | TGCGCCAGCAGCCAAGAGGGCAGTCCAGAGGGGCAGTTCTTC
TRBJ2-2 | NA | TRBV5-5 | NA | CASSLTGVGGELFF | TGTGCCAGCAGCTTGACGGGAGTAGGTGGGGAGCTGTTTTTT
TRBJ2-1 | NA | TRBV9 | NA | CASSVPPTEDNEQFF | TGTGCCAGCAGCGTTCCTCCAACTGAGGACAATGAGCAGTTCTTC
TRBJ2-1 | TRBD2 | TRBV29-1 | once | CSAGLAGPYNEQFF | TGCAGCGCAGGACTAGCGGGCCCATACAATGAGCAGTTCTTC
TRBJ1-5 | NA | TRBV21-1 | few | CASSATGSNQPQHF | TGTGCCAGCAGCGCAACAGGGAGCAATCAGCCCCAGCATTTT
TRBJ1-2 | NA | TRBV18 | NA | CASSLLKGGEFSSGGYTF | TGTGCCAGCTCCCTTCTGAAAGGAGGGGAGTTCAGTTCGGGTGGCTACACCTTC
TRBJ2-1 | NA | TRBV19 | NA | CVSRWGDQYNEQFF | TGTGTCAGTAGATGGGGGGACCAATACAATGAGCAGTTCTTC
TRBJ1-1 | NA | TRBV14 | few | CASSQAGMNTEAFF | TGTGCCAGCAGCCAAGCAGGGATGAACACTGAAGCTTTCTTT
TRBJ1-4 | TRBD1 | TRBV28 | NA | CASSTPTGGFEKLFF | TGTGCCAGCAGTACGCCGACAGGGGGTTTCGAAAAACTGTTTTTT
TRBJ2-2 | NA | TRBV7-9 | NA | CASTQAATPRNTGELFF | TGTGCCAGCACCCAAGCGGCGACCCCGAGGAACACCGGGGAGCTGTTTTTT
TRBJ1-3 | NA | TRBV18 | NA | CASSPPADPNTIYF | TGTGCCAGCTCACCACCCGCAGATCCAAACACCATATATTTT
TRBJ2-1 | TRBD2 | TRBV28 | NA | CASSLPELAGGHNEQFF | TGTGCCAGCAGCCTTCCTGAACTAGCGGGAGGTCACAATGAGCAGTTCTTC
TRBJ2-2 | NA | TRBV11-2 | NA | CASRSEFTNTGELFF | TGTGCCAGCAGGTCAGAATTTACGAACACCGGGGAGCTGTTTTTT
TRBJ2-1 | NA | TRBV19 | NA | CASRTIQVSGAEGEQFF | TGTGCCAGTAGGACAATTCAAGTGTCAGGGGCAGAGGGTGAGCAGTTCTTC
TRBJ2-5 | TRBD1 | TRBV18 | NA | CASSPRQGETQYF | TGTGCCAGCTCACCCCGACAGGGGGAGACCCAGTACTTC
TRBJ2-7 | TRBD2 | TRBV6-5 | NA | CAGGTLAGAYEQYF | TGTGCCGGCGGGACACTAGCGGGAGCCTACGAGCAGTACTTC
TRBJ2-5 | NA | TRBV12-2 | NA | CASRPPVSRDAYRGNETQYF | TGTGCAAGTCGCCCACCCGTAAGTCGGGATGCGTACAGGGGGAATGAGACCCAGTACTTC
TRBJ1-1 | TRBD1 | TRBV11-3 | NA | CASSLQGVNTEAFF | TGTGCCAGCAGCCTACAGGGGGTGAACACTGAAGCTTTCTTT
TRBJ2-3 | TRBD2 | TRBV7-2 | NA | CASSPTSGRSTDTQYF | TGTGCCAGCAGCCCTACTAGCGGGAGGTCCACAGATACGCAGTATTTT
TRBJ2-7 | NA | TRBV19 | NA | CASSSPGLSYEQYF | TGTGCCAGTAGTTCCCCGGGACTCTCCTACGAGCAGTACTTC
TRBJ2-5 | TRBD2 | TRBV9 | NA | CASSIRTSGQETQYF | TGTGCCAGCAGCATACGGACTAGCGGTCAAGAGACCCAGTACTTC
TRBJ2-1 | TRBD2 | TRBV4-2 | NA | CASSQERLAGGGEQFF | TGTGCCAGCAGCCAAGAGCGTCTAGCGGGAGGCGGAGAGCAGTTCTTC
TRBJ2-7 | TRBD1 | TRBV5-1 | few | CASSWRGQGSSEQYF | TGCGCCAGCAGCTGGAGGGGACAGGGAAGTTCCGAGCAGTACTTC
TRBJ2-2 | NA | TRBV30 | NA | CAWSEGGRGSTGELFF | TGTGCCTGGAGTGAGGGGGGGAGGGGGTCCACCGGGGAGCTGTTTTTT
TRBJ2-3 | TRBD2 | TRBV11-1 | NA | CASSLRREGRTDTQYF | TGTGCCAGCAGCTTAAGGCGGGAGGGCCGAACAGATACGCAGTATTTT
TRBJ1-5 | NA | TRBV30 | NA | CAWSVGQGIDRQPQHF | TGTGCCTGGAGTGTAGGGCAGGGGATTGACAGGCAGCCCCAGCATTTT
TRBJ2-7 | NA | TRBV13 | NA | CASSLQRTGEQYF | TGTGCCAGCAGCTTACAGCGTACAGGCGAGCAGTACTTC
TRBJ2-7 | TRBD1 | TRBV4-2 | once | CASSQTGTGIYEQYF | TGTGCCAGCAGCCAAACCGGGACAGGGATCTACGAGCAGTACTTC
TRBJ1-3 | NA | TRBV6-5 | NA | CASSAFGSGNTIYF | TGTGCCAGCAGTGCCTTCGGGTCTGGAAACACCATATATTTT